Below, one TCR beta chain is given with its context. This sample was taken from a study of blood T cell repertoires in COVID-19. Study-level background: Researchers got acute and convalescent COVID-19 samples from the United States, Italy and Spain. Sources were T cells, B-cell-depleted T cells, or PBMCs; the material itself was cDNA or gDNA.

Authors' methods: From reference gene primer amplification, estimates of nucleated cell counts were derived. Some clones are missing from TCRdb's copy, which holds only in-frame ones; the method was immunoSEQ multiplex PCR. V and J calls and clone size are copied from that table; D and trimming were computed from the DNA. This sample has just under 350,000 clones; over 70% occur once, and the top ten carry about 3%. CDR3 length equals 15 residues. Germline CDR1 is MNHNY and CDR2 is SVGAGI (reference sequence). Trimming at V came to 4 bases and at J to 4 bases, leaving 8 bases not matched to a gene. The TCR comes from a man aged 30 to 39 with active or convalescent COVID-19. Sequenced: peripheral blood. The chain recombines TRBV6-6 with TRBJ2-7; 9 bases align to TRBD2. The CDR3: CASSSVAGEGYEQYF. The CDR3 coding sequence is TGTGCCAGCAGTTCAGTAGCGGGAGAGGGTTACGAGCAGTACTTC.